This TCR beta chain is from a study of cytomegalovirus exposure and HLA in healthy donors. Study results and limitations: Some V segments, TRBV6-2 and TRBV6-3 among them, were indistinguishable and were therefore excluded. A previous analysis found most TCR beta V segments productive roughly 87% or roughly 30% of the time. Analysis performed later found under 20,000 TCR beta sequences associated with HLA alleles at 0.05 false discovery rate.

The PCR used 60 Vbeta and 13 Jbeta primers. The assay was immunoSEQ multiplex PCR, and TCRdb's table has in-frame clones only and misses some. The sample has roughly 130,000 clones; 65% to 90% are singletons. V lost 0 bases, J lost 1 base, and 10 bases lay in between. Germline values: CDR1 SGHRS, CDR2 YFSETQ. The CDR3 length is 16 residues. At sampling all donors were nominally healthy, likely with unrecorded immune exposures. In regard to this clone: Its antigen is undetermined.

The sequenced material came from PBMCs. The chain combines TRBV5-1 with TRBJ2-2; D gene unclear. The receptor was isolated from a male donor in good health and CMV-seropositive. The CDR3 region has the DNA TGCGCCAGCAGCTTGGCGTTGACACAGAACACCGGGGAGCTGTTTTTT. As protein: CASSLALTQNTGELFF.